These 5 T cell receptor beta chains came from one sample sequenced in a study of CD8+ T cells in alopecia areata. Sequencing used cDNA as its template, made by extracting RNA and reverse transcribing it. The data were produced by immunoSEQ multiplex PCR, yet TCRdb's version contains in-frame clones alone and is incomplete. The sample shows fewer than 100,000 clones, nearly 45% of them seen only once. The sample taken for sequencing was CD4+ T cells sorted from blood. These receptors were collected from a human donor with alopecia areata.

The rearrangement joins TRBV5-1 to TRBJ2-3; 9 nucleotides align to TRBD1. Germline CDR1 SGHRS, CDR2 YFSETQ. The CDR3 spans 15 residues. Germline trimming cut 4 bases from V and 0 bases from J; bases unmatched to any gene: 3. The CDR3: CASSHDRGSTDTQYF. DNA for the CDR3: TGCGCCAGCAGCCATGACAGGGGGAGCACAGATACGCAGTATTTT.

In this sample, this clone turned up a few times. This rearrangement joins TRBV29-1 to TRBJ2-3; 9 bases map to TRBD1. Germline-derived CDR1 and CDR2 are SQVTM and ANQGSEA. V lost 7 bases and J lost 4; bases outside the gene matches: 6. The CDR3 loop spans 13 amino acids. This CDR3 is CSAGTGWADTQYF. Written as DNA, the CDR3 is TGCAGCGCCGGGACAGGGTGGGCAGATACGCAGTATTTT.

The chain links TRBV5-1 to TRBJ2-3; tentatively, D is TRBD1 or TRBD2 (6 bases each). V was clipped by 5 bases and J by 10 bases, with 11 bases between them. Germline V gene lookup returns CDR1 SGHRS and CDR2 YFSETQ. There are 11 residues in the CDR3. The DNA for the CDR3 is TGCGCCAGCAGAAACAGGGAGGCGCAGTATTTT. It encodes CASRNREAQYF.

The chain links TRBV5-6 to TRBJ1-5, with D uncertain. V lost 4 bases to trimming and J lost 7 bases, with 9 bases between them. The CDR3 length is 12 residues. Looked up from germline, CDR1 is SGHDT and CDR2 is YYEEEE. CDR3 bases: TGTGCCAGCAGCGATGGAGTACAGCCCCAGCATTTT. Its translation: CASSDGVQPQHF.

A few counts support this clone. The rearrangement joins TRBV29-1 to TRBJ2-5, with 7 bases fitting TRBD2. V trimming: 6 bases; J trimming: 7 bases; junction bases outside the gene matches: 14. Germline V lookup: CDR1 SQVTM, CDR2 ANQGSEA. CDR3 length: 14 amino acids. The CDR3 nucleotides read TGCAGCGTGGCCAGGGACTCCGGCGGGGGGACCCAGTACTTC. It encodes CSVARDSGGGTQYF.